Following are 20 T cell receptor beta chains from one sample sequenced in a study of OX40 agonist ivuxolimab in advanced cancers. Method: immunoSEQ multiplex PCR; TCRdb's copy keeps in-frame clones and lacks some. The data show 70,000 to 95,000 clones, with about 90% seen just once and around 0.54% held by the top ten. Material: CD4+ or CD8+ T cells sorted from blood, obtained in a trial of the OX40 agonist ivuxolimab. These receptors all stem from an adult with an advanced solid tumor such as melanoma, head and neck, liver or kidney cancer.

The chain joins TRBV19 to TRBJ2-7, with D possibly called TRBD1 or TRBD2 (5 bases each). This CDR3 region has 15 residues. Per germline, CDR1 LNHDA and CDR2 SQIVND (reference sequence). Deletions cut 10 bases from V and 0 bases from J, with 19 bases between. This chain's CDR3 is CATVPPGSNSYEQYF. The CDR3 DNA follows: TGTGCCACCGTACCGCCAGGGAGCAACTCCTACGAGCAGTACTTC.

J is TRBJ2-7 and V is TRBV14, with TRBD1 as a possible D gene (5 bases). The V and J ends lost 1 base and 8 bases respectively, with 12 bases between them. The CDR3 contains 13 residues. In germline, CDR1 is SGHDN, CDR2 FVKESK. CDR3 nucleotides: TGTGCCAGCAGCCAAGTACCCAGGGAAAAGCAGTACTTC. Protein product: CASSQVPREKQYF.

The chain links TRBV4-2 to TRBJ1-2, with TRBD1 as a possible D gene (5 bases). The CDR3 covers 15 residues. Germline V gene sequence: CDR1 LGHNA, CDR2 YNFKEQ. Deletions cut 1 base from V and 3 bases from J, with 12 bases between. The CDR3 is CASSQADPGDYGYTF. CDR3 nucleotide sequence: TGTGCCAGCAGCCAAGCCGACCCGGGGGACTATGGCTACACCTTC.

This rearrangement joins TRBV12-2 to TRBJ2-5; the table's D call, TRBD2, was not checked against the DNA. The J call may be faulty, since TRBJ2-7 better matches the DNA end. TRBV12-2 represents a pseudogene. The CDR3 length is 21 residues. CDR3 region: CASRLTWTGTRDRTIAYEQYF. CDR3 nucleotides: TGTGCAAGTCGCTTAACCTGGACCGGGACTAGGGATCGAACCATTGCCTACGAGCAGTACTTC.

The rearrangement links TRBV6-5 to TRBJ1-2; possible D gene TRBD1, 5 bases. This CDR3 is 11 amino acids long. The germline gives CDR1 MNHEY, CDR2 SVGAGI. Trimming stripped 10 bases from V and 4 bases from J, with 10 bases between. CDR3 region: CATGGGYGYTF. CDR3 in DNA: TGTGCCACGGGGGGGGGCTATGGCTACACCTTC.

The sample holds a few counts of this clone. The chain employs TRBV18 and TRBJ1-2; D not certain. V lost 5 bases, J lost 6 bases, and 13 bases lay in between. Germline CDR1 is KGHSH and CDR2 is LQKENI. CDR3 length: 13 amino acids. The CDR3 protein is CASSGVEEDGYTF. CDR3 DNA: TGTGCCAGCTCAGGTGTCGAGGAGGATGGCTACACCTTC.

CDR3 bases: TGTGCCAGCAGTTATACAGTTGAGCAGTTCTTC. This encodes CASSYTVEQFF. This chain uses TRBV2 with TRBJ2-1; D gene ambiguous. Germline CDR1 and CDR2: SNHLY and FYNNEI. The CDR3 extends over 11 amino acids. Trimming shortened V by 5 bases and J by 9 bases, and 8 bases separated the two germline ends.

The chain combines TRBV5-1 with TRBJ1-1; D gene unclear. Deletions cut 7 bases from V and 3 bases from J, with 16 bases between. Germline V CDR1 and CDR2: SGHRS, YFSETQ. There are 14 residues in the CDR3. CDR3 amino acids: CASFPIASDTEAFF. In DNA, the CDR3 is TGCGCCAGCTTCCCGATTGCTAGTGACACTGAAGCTTTCTTT.

The chain employs TRBV5-1 and TRBJ1-2; a possible D gene is TRBD1 (5 bases). CDR1 is SGHRS and CDR2 is YFSETQ in the germline V gene. The CDR3 extends over 16 amino acids. V was trimmed by 0 bases and J by 7 bases, leaving 19 bases between them. CDR3 nucleotide sequence: TGCGCCAGCAGCTTGGTAGAAGGGGCAGATCGGTCTGGCTACACCTTC. It encodes CASSLVEGADRSGYTF. The entire variable domain, with the rest obtained from reference TRBV5-1 and TRBJ1-2, is as follows: KAGVTQTPRYLIKTRGQQVTLSCSPISGHRSVSWYQQTPGQGLQFLFEYFSETQRNKGNFPGRFSGRQFSNSRSEMNVSTLELGDSALYLCASSLVEGADRSGYTFGSGTRLTVV.

The J gene is TRBJ1-1, the V gene TRBV28, with TRBD1 as a possible D gene (5 bases). V lost 5 bases to trimming and J lost 2 bases, with 12 bases between them. Germline V lookup: CDR1 MDHEN, CDR2 SYDVKM. The CDR3 totals 14 residues. The CDR3 DNA reads as TGTGCCAGCAGTGAACACAGGCCAAACACTGAAGCTTTCTTT. Protein: CASSEHRPNTEAFF.

CDR3 sequence (DNA): TGCGCCAGCAGCCAAATCTCACTTAAAAACATTCAGTACTTC. The encoded protein is CASSQISLKNIQYF. The V gene is TRBV4-1, the J gene TRBJ2-4, with D unclear. The CDR3 loop spans 14 amino acids. Per germline, CDR1 MGHRA and CDR2 YSYEKL. Trimming took 2 bases from V and 4 from J, leaving 9 bases between them.

The chain joins TRBV6-1 to TRBJ1-3; D is unclear. The length of the CDR3 is 12 residues. Germline CDR1 is MNHNS and CDR2 is SASEGT. V lost 4 bases and J 6 bases, leaving 7 bases between the germline ends. In DNA, the CDR3 is TGTGCCAGCAGTGTCCAAACAAACACCATATATTTT. Translated, it gives CASSVQTNTIYF.

This clone was counted once. This sequence joins TRBV2 and TRBJ1-4, with 7 bases that match TRBD1. The CDR3 contains 15 residues. CDR1 SNHLY and CDR2 FYNNEI come from the germline V gene. V lost 4 bases and J lost 2; bases outside the gene matches: 4. CDR3 coding DNA: TGTGCCAGCAGTGCCAGAGGGGGCACTAATGAAAAACTGTTTTTT. Translating gives CASSARGGTNEKLFF.

The chain joins TRBV10-1 to TRBJ2-3; no firm D call. The ends were cut back, 6 bases at V and 0 bases at J, with 10 bases in the middle. The CDR3 loop spans 14 amino acids. Germline V gene sequence: CDR1 WNHNN, CDR2 SYGVQD (reference sequence). In DNA form, the CDR3 reads TGCGCCAGCAGCGTTGGGCTTAGCACAGATACGCAGTATTTT. Translation gives CASSVGLSTDTQYF.

This clone was found once. The gene calls are TRBV6-5 and TRBJ2-3; D not resolved. V lost 0 bases, J lost 2 bases, and 9 bases lay in between. This CDR3 contains 15 residues. Germline values: CDR1 MNHEY, CDR2 SVGAGI. The CDR3 bases are TGTGCCAGCAGTTACTCCGGGCAGGACACAGATACGCAGTATTTT. Translating gives CASSYSGQDTDTQYF.

The genes are TRBV4-1 and TRBJ1-4, with a tentative D call TRBD1 (5 bases). CDR3 length: 15 amino acids. With 4 bases removed from V and 3 bases from J, the gap between germline ends came to 12 bases. CDR1 and CDR2 (germline): MGHRA, YSYEKL. The CDR3 loop reads CASSRTGDSNEKLFF. The CDR3 nucleotides read TGCGCCAGCAGCCGGACGGGGGATTCTAATGAAAAACTGTTTTTT.

V is TRBV5-1 and J is TRBJ2-7; weak D call: TRBD1 (5 bases). Trimming left V 0 bases short and J 1 base short, with 8 bases between. The germline CDR1 and CDR2 sequences are SGHRS and YFSETQ. CDR3 length: 14 amino acids. The CDR3, as DNA: TGCGCCAGCAGCTTGGCCTCAGGGTCCTACGAGCAGTACTTC. It translates to CASSLASGSYEQYF.

This clone was recorded once. V gene TRBV19 combines with J gene TRBJ2-7; 14 bases are a match to TRBD2. J gave up 4 bases and V 2 bases, and 4 bases lay outside the gene matches. CDR3 length: 16 residues. The germline V gene has CDR1 LNHDA and CDR2 SQIVND (reference sequence). The CDR3 DNA is TGTGCCAGTAGTATACGGGGGACTAGCGGGAGATACGAGCAGTACTTC. Its protein product is CASSIRGTSGRYEQYF.

The genes are TRBV6-5 and TRBJ1-2; D possibly corresponds to TRBD1 (6 bases). Looked up from germline, CDR1 is MNHEY and CDR2 is SVGAGI. This CDR3 has 13 residues. Deletions cut 6 bases from V and 4 bases from J, with 12 bases between. The CDR3 protein is CASRETGLYGYTF. The CDR3 DNA follows: TGTGCCAGCAGAGAGACAGGACTCTATGGCTACACCTTC.

V is TRBV11-2 and J is TRBJ2-5; possible D gene TRBD1, 6 bases. CDR3 length equals 14 residues. Deletions cut 6 bases from V and 6 bases from J, with 17 bases between. The germline V gene encodes CDR1 SGHAT and CDR2 FQNNGV. CDR3 DNA sequence: TGTGCCAGCAGACCTGCAGGGGCAGGAAAGACCCAGTACTTC. Residues: CASRPAGAGKTQYF. The full variable domain, with the rest looked up from reference TRBV11-2 and TRBJ2-5, is EAGVAQSPRYKIIEKRQSVAFWCNPISGHATLYWYQQILGQGPKLLIQFQNNGVVDDSQLPKDRFSAERLKGVDSTLKIQPAKLEDSAVYLCASRPAGAGKTQYFGPGTRLLVL.